The 20 T cell receptor beta chains below come from one sample, sequenced in a study of neurological immune-mediated disorders. MiXCR, applied by TCRdb to the 5' RACE reads, yields one record per CDR3 protein. The sample yields tens of thousands of distinct CDR3 sequences, approximately 17% seen once. The source material was PBMCs. The origin of the receptors is a woman aged 40 to 50 in good health.

This clonotype was counted at least ten times. The CDR3 DNA sequence: TGTGCCAGCAGCCGCTGGGACTACTCCCCACAAGAGACCCAGTACTTC. It yields the protein CASSRWDYSPQETQYF. The chain employs TRBV14 and TRBJ2-5, with 7 bases identical to TRBD2. The ends lost 4 bases at V and 2 bases at J; junction bases unmatched: 10. Germline CDR1 is SGHDN and CDR2 is FVKESK. CDR3 length: 16 amino acids.

There are many counts of this clonotype. V usage is TRBV7-2 and J usage is TRBJ1-1; a possible D gene is TRBD1 (6 bases). V gave up 1 base and J gave up 5 bases, with 8 bases separating them. CDR3 size: 13 residues. CDR1 is SGHTA and CDR2 is FQGNSA in the germline V gene. CDR3 nucleotides: TGTGCCAGCAGCTTAGGGACAGTGACTGAAGCTTTCTTT. It is translated as CASSLGTVTEAFF. The variable domain in full, completed from reference TRBV7-2 and TRBJ1-1, reads GAGVSQSPSNKVTEKGKDVELRCDPISGHTALYWYRQSLGQGLEFLIYFQGNSAPDKSGLPSDRFSAERTGGSVSTLTIQRTQQEDSAVYLCASSLGTVTEAFFGQGTRLTVV.

This clonotype was detected ten times or more. The genes are TRBV4-1 and TRBJ1-3; the D gene is possibly TRBD1 (6 bases). The CDR3 is 15 amino acids. The germline CDR1 and CDR2 sequences are MGHRA and YSYEKL. V was trimmed by 0 bases and J by 4 bases, leaving 10 bases between them. The CDR3 DNA reads as TGCGCCAGCAGCCAAGAACCAGGGGCCGGAAACACCATATATTTT. It yields the protein CASSQEPGAGNTIYF.

This clonotype has at least ten counts. This chain connects TRBV6-6 to TRBJ2-5, with 9 bases fitting TRBD1. V shed 5 bases and J 2 bases; nucleotides not matched to a gene: 15. The CDR3 sequence is 18 residues long. CDR1 is MNHNY and CDR2 is SVGAGI in the germline V gene (reference sequence). Here the CDR3 reads CASSTNGQGWFGQETQYF. For the CDR3, the DNA is TGTGCCAGCAGTACTAATGGACAGGGGTGGTTTGGTCAAGAGACCCAGTACTTC.

In its sample, this clonotype was seen once. The chain has TRBV6-1 and TRBJ1-1; D is ambiguous. Germline loops: CDR1 MNHNS, CDR2 SASEGT. The CDR3 sequence is 16 residues long. V was shortened by 7 bases and J by 2 bases, with 20 bases between the two germline ends. CDR3 amino acids: CASKSGSGINNTEAFF. For the CDR3, the DNA is TGTGCCAGCAAAAGTGGGAGTGGAATTAACAACACTGAAGCTTTCTTT.

In this sample, this clonotype turned up a few times. The chain has TRBV5-1 and TRBJ2-1, with TRBD2 matching 13 bases. The CDR3 is 18 amino acids. The V and J ends lost 6 bases and 4 bases, in that order; junction bases with no gene match: 13. Germline V gene sequence: CDR1 SGHRS, CDR2 YFSETQ. The DNA for the CDR3 is TGCGCCAGCAATCCCAGCGGGACTAGCGGGGCCACATACAATGAGCAGTTCTTC. Translated, it gives CASNPSGTSGATYNEQFF.

This clonotype has ten or more counts. The chain recombines TRBV9 with TRBJ2-6, with 7 bases that match TRBD1. Germline values: CDR1 SGDLS, CDR2 YYNGEE. CDR3 length equals 16 residues. J gave up 4 bases and V 4 bases, and 8 bases lay outside the gene matches. CDR3 coding DNA: TGTGCCAGCAGCACCCGAGGGACAGCCGGGGCCAACGTCCTGACTTTC. It specifies CASSTRGTAGANVLTF.

This clonotype was observed at least ten times. The chain joins TRBV5-1 to TRBJ1-1; D gene ambiguous. V was shortened by 2 bases and J by 0 bases, with 8 bases between the two germline ends. The CDR3 spans 14 residues. Germline-derived CDR1 and CDR2 are SGHRS and YFSETQ. The CDR3: CASSLNTVNTEAFF. The CDR3 DNA reads as TGCGCCAGCAGCTTAAACACAGTGAACACTGAAGCTTTCTTT.

This chain connects TRBV29-1 to TRBJ2-7; D is perhaps TRBD1 or TRBD2 (6 bases each). CDR3 length: 13 residues. The V end lost 5 bases, the J end lost 5 bases, and 16 bases lay between the germline ends. Germline V gene data show CDR1 as SQVTM and CDR2 as ANQGSEA. CDR3 protein: CSVNRAGEDEQYF. The CDR3 nucleotides are TGCAGCGTTAACAGGGCCGGGGAGGACGAGCAGTACTTC.

Worth noting for this clonotype: A much bigger clone sits one base away, suggesting this may be a read error. This chain uses TRBV29-1 with TRBJ1-1; tentative D call: TRBD1 (5 bases). CDR3 length: 14 amino acids. Germline values: CDR1 SQVTM, CDR2 ANQGSEA. The CDR3, as DNA: TGCAGCGTCACCGGGGGGGTCATGAACACTGAAGCTTTATTT. It yields the protein CSVTGGVMNTEALF.

The genes are TRBV5-1 and TRBJ2-2; unclear D gene. This CDR3 region has 15 residues. Trimming shortened V by 0 bases and J by 1 base, and 7 bases separated the two germline ends. Germline V lookup: CDR1 SGHRS, CDR2 YFSETQ. The CDR3 bases are TGCGCCAGCAGCTTGGTTCCGGGGAACACCGGGGAGCTGTTTTTT. Translated: CASSLVPGNTGELFF.

This clonotype was recorded at least ten times. V and J are TRBV5-1 and TRBJ2-5, with 9 nucleotides matching TRBD2. The CDR3 runs 18 residues. V trimming: 0 bases; J trimming: 1 base; junction bases outside the gene matches: 10. Germline CDR1 and CDR2: SGHRS and YFSETQ. CDR3 amino acids: CASSLGSNSGGSQETQYF. The CDR3 bases are TGCGCCAGCAGCTTGGGGTCTAACAGCGGGGGGTCCCAAGAGACCCAGTACTTC.

This clonotype was seen repeatedly, ten times or more. The chain combines TRBV5-1 with TRBJ2-6; D gene uncertain. CDR1 and CDR2 (germline): SGHRS, YFSETQ. This CDR3 has 13 amino acids. The V end lost 7 bases, the J end lost 2 bases, and 7 bases lay between the germline ends. The CDR3 loop is CASGFPGANVLTF. For the CDR3, the DNA is TGCGCCAGCGGATTCCCTGGGGCCAACGTCCTGACTTTC.

As concerns this clonotype: Given a much more abundant clone one base away, this may be a read error. The V and J genes are TRBV4-2 and TRBJ2-2; maybe TRBD1 (6 bases). Between the trimmed V and J ends, which lost 4 bases and 5 bases, there was a span of 14 bases. The germline V gene has CDR1 LGHNA and CDR2 YNFKEQ. The CDR3 sequence is 15 residues long. CDR3 region: CASSPNRERTGELFF. CDR3 bases: TGTGCCAGCAGCCCTAACAGGGAAAGAACCGGGGAGCTGTTTTTT.

This clonotype was picked up many times. CDR3 nucleotides: TGCGCCAGCAGCCAAACCCCCGGGACAGGGGCCAACAATGAGCAGTTCTTC. The encoded protein is CASSQTPGTGANNEQFF. The rearrangement uses TRBV4-3 and TRBJ2-1, with 10 nucleotides matching TRBD1. This CDR3 contains 17 residues. Losses at the gene ends were 2 bases for V and 5 bases for J; bases not matched to a gene: 9. Looked up from germline, CDR1 is LGHNA and CDR2 is YSLEER.

This clonotype was counted many times. The chain joins TRBV3-1 to TRBJ2-5; the match to TRBD1 covers 8 bases. Trimming at V came to 0 bases and at J to 2 bases, leaving 11 bases not matched to a gene. Germline-derived CDR1 and CDR2 are LGHDT and YNNKEL (reference sequence). The CDR3 is 18 residues long. The CDR3 loop is CASSQDERTGLRQETQYF. CDR3 coding DNA: TGTGCCAGCAGCCAAGATGAGAGGACAGGGCTTCGACAAGAGACCCAGTACTTC.

This clonotype showed up many times. The CDR3 nucleotides read TGCGCCAGCAGCTTGGACGATTTCACAGATACGCAGTATTTT. Residues: CASSLDDFTDTQYF. The chain links TRBV5-1 to TRBJ2-3; no clear D gene. Germline V lookup: CDR1 SGHRS, CDR2 YFSETQ. V was clipped by 0 bases and J by 2 bases, with 7 bases between them. The CDR3 runs to 14 residues.

This clonotype was recorded many times. The chain combines TRBV7-2 with TRBJ2-3; 13 nucleotides agree with TRBD2. Germline CDR1 SGHTA, CDR2 FQGNSA. The CDR3 contains 15 residues. Unmatched junction bases numbered 2, after V lost 6 bases and J lost 2 bases. CDR3 bases: TGTGCCAGCAGACTAGCGGGGGGGCCCACAGATACGCAGTATTTT. It translates to CASRLAGGPTDTQYF.

This clonotype has ten or more counts. As DNA, the CDR3 is TGTGCCATCGGGGACAGGGGAGCAGATACGCAGTATTTT. Translated: CAIGDRGADTQYF. This chain uses TRBV10-3 with TRBJ2-3; TRBD1 agrees at 10 bases. This CDR3 contains 13 residues. Germline lookup yields CDR1 ENHRY and CDR2 SYGVKD. V lost 8 bases and J lost 4; bases outside the gene matches: 3.

This sequence joins TRBV19 and TRBJ1-1; D ambiguous. The V end lost 6 bases, the J end lost 0 bases, and 14 bases lay between the germline ends. The CDR3 is 15 amino acids. Germline CDR1 LNHDA, CDR2 SQIVND (reference sequence). CDR3 DNA sequence: TGTGCCAGTAGGCTCCGCGAGGGTTTGAACACTGAAGCTTTCTTT. Residues: CASRLREGLNTEAFF.